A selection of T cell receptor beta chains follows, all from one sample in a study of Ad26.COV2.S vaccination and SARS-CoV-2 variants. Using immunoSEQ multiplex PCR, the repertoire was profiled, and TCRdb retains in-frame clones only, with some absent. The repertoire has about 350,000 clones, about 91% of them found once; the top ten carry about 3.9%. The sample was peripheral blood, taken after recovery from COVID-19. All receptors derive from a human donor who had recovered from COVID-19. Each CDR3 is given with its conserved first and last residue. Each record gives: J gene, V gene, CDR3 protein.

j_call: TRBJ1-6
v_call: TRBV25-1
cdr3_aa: CASTRTGGSPLHF

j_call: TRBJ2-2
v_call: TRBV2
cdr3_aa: CASSTGQVLSTGELFF

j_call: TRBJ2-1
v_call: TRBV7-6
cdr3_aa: CASSLALVVDGRRDEQFF

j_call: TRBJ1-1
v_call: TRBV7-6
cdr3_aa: CASSRGNDMNTEAFF

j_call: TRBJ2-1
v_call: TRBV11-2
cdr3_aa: CASSLERYNEQFF

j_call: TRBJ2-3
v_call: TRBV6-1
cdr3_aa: CASSVLGRLGTDTQYF

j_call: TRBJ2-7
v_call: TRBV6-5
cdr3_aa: CASATSGDRYEQYF

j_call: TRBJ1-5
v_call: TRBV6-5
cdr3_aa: CASSSLSNQPQHF

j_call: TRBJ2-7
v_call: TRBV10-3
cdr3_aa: CATKTSTYEQYF

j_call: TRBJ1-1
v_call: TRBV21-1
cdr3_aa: CASSKRLPGMNTEAFF

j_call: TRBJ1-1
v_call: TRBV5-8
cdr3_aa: CASTLSRALSNTEAFF

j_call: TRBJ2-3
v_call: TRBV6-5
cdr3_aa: CASGITSVTQYF

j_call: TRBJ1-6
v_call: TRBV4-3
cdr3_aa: CASSHGNRATYNSPLHF

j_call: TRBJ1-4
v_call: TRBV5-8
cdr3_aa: CASRGPQPYEKLFF

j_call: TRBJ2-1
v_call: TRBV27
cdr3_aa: CASSPALEYNEQFF

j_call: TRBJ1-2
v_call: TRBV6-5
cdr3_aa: CASSFETGAGYTF

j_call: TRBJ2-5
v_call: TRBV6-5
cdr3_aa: CASTLTGTAQETQYF

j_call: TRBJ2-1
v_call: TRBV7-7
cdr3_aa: CASSLKASSYNEQFF

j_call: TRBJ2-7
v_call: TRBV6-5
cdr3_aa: CASIRDRLREQYF

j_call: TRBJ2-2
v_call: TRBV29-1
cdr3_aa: CSVFAGDNTGELFF

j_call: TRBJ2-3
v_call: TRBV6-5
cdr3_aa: CASSYGGGGTDTQYF

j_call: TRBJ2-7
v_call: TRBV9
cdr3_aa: CASSVAGGGYEQYF

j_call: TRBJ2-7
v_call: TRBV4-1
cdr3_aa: CASSQDLQVNEQYF

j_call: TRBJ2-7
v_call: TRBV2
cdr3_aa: CASSSSGTEPYEQYF

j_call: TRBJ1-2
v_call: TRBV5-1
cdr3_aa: CASSFWGQVDYGYTF

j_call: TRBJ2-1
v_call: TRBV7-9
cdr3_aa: CASSLIKDVQFF

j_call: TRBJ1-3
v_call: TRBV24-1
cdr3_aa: CATSRGDSGNTIYF

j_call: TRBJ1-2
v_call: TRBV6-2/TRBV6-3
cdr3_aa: CASSYKSSGTRYGYTF

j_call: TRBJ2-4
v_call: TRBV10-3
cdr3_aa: CAISESLKNIQYF

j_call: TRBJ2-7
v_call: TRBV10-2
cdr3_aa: CASSFDYEQYF

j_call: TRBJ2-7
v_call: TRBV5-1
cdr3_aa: CASSSLGTGPYEQYF

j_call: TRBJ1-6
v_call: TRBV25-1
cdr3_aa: CASGTSPLHF

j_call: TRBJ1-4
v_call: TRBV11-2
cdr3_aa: CASSSRAGQGREKLFF

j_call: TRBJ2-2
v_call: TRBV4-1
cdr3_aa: CASSREPNRGTASAGELFF

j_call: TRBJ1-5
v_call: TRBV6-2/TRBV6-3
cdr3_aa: CASSSATGPNQPQHF

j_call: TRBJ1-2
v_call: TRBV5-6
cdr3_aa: CASTTPDGYGYTF

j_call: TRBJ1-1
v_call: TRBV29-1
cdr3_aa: CSVVRTGGYTEAFF

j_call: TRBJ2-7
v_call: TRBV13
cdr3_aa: CASSFDQGNEQYF

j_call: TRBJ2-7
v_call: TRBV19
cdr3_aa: CASSIRGGLEQYF

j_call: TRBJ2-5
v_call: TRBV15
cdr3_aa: CATSFGTSGGAVQETQYF

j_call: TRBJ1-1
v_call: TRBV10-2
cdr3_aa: CATGTGNTEAFF

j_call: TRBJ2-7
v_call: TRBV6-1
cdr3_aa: CASSARRGRANSYEQYF

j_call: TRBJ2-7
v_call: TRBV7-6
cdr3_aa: CASSHRRGPHNEQYF

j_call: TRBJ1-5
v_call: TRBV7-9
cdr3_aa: CASSPHQSGNQPQHF

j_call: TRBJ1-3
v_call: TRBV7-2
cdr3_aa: CASSPRRSYGNTIYF

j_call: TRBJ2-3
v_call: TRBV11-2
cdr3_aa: CASSSYGLAGFQGTDTQYF

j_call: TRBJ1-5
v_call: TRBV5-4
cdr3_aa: CASSLVKVGNQPQHF

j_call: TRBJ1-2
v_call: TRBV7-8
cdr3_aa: CASSQLDRAPGYTF

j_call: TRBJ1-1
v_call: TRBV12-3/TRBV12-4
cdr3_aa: CASSFREGAFF

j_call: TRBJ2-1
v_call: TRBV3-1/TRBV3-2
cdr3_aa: CASSQVTYNEQFF

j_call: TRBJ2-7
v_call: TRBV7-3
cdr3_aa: CASSLRASSGSTYEQYF

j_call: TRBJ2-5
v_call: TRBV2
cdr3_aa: CASKRDRGEWETQYF

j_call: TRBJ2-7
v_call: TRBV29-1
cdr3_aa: CSVAGRGSSYEQYF

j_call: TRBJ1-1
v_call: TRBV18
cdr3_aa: CASSPPQGTPEAFF

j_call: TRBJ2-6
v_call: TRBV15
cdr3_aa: CATSRDRGSGANVLTF

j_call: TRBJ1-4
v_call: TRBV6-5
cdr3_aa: CASSYATGLGEKLFF

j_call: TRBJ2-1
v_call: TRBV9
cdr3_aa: CASSPQTGRNEQFF

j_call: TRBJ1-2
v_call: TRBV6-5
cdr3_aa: CASSYLLGGRKVGYTF

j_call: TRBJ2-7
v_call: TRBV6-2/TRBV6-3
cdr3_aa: CASSYRQGAYEQYF

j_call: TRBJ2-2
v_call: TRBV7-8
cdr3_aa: CASSTRAGAGGSNTGELFF